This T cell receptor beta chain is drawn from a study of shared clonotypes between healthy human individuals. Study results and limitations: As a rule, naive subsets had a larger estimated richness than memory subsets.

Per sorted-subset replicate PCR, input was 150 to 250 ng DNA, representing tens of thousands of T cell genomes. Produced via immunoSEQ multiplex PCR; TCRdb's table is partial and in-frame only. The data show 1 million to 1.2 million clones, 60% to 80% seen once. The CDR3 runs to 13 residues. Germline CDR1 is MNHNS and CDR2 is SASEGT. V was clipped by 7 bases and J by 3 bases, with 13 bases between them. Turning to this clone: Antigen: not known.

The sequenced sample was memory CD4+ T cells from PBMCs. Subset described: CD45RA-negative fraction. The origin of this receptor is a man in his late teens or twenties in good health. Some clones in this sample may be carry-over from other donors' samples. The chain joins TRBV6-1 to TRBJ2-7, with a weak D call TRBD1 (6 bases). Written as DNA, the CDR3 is TGTGCCAGCAACCCAGGACAGATCTACGAGCAGTACTTC. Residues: CASNPGQIYEQYF.